These 32 T cell receptor beta chains were sequenced from one sample in a study of cytomegalovirus exposure and HLA in healthy donors. 13 Jbeta primers and 60 Vbeta primers were used for the PCR. Data came from immunoSEQ multiplex PCR; TCRdb stores just in-frame clones and leaves some out. The sample holds about 90,000 clones, about 69% seen once. The sample comprised PBMCs. The receptors were gathered from a woman under 30 in good health and CMV-seropositive.

This clone came up a few times. The gene calls are TRBV11-2 and TRBJ2-7; D is unresolved. With 5 bases removed from V and 1 base from J, the gap between germline ends came to 6 bases. The germline gives CDR1 SGHAT, CDR2 FQNNGV. The CDR3 extends over 12 amino acids. The CDR3 region is CASSIRSYEQYF. As DNA, the CDR3 is TGTGCCAGCAGCATCCGGTCCTACGAGCAGTACTTC.

The chain recombines TRBV5-4 with TRBJ2-1, with D tentatively TRBD1 (6 bases). The CDR3 sequence is 13 residues long. Looked up from germline, CDR1 is SGHNT and CDR2 is YYREEE (reference sequence). Trimming took 4 bases from V and 8 from J, leaving 13 bases between them. The CDR3 nucleotides are TGTGCCAGCAGCCCCTACAGGGACGATGAGCAGTTCTTC. Amino acid sequence: CASSPYRDDEQFF.

The CDR3 reads CASSLSGNTGELFF. For the CDR3, the DNA is TGTGCCAGCAGTTTATCGGGGAACACCGGGGAGCTGTTTTTT. V and J are TRBV28 and TRBJ2-2; D ambiguous. CDR1 and CDR2 (germline): MDHEN, SYDVKM. The CDR3 covers 14 residues. V lost 1 base to trimming and J lost 1 base, with 4 bases between them.

This clone was counted a single time. V gene TRBV7-2 combines with J gene TRBJ2-7, with TRBD2 identical over 7 bases. CDR1 SGHTA and CDR2 FQGNSA come from the germline V gene. The length of the CDR3 is 17 residues. V lost 6 bases to trimming and J lost 5 bases; unmatched junction nucleotides: 19. CDR3 loop: CASSQNSGTRGVHEQYF. The CDR3 nucleotides read TGTGCCAGCAGTCAAAATTCGGGGACTCGGGGGGTCCACGAGCAGTACTTC.

The chain couples TRBV9 to TRBJ2-2; D is possibly TRBD2 (5 bases). Germline CDR1 SGDLS, CDR2 YYNGEE. CDR3 length: 15 amino acids. Trimming shortened V by 6 bases and J by 7 bases, and 19 bases separated the two germline ends. The CDR3 reads CASTTLGSGIGELFF. The DNA of the CDR3 is TGTGCCAGCACCACCTTAGGATCGGGAATCGGGGAGCTGTTTTTT. The full variable domain, in which reference TRBV9 and TRBJ2-2 provide the parts outside the CDR3, is DSGVTQTPKHLITATGQRVTLRCSPRSGDLSVYWYQQSLDQGLQFLIQYYNGEERAKGNILERFSAQQFPDLHSELNLSSLELGDSALYFCASTTLGSGIGELFFGEGSRLTVL.

There are a few counts of this clone. This chain connects TRBV5-1 to TRBJ2-5; TRBD1 agrees at 10 bases. Per the germline V gene, CDR1 is SGHRS and CDR2 is YFSETQ. This CDR3 spans 14 amino acids. V lost 4 bases, J lost 5 bases, and 5 bases stayed unmatched. This CDR3 reads CASSQTGGGETQYF. The CDR3 region has the DNA TGCGCCAGCAGCCAGACAGGGGGCGGGGAGACCCAGTACTTC.

This chain connects TRBV2 to TRBJ2-1; TRBD1 might be the D (6 bases). From germline, CDR1 is SNHLY and CDR2 FYNNEI. CDR3 length: 15 amino acids. The V end lost 4 bases, the J end lost 4 bases, and 14 bases lay between the germline ends. CDR3 in amino acids: CASSVRQGSYNEQFF. The DNA for the CDR3 is TGTGCCAGCAGTGTACGGCAGGGGAGTTACAATGAGCAGTTCTTC.

The CDR3 nucleotides read TGTGCCACCCCTATCTCTGTTGCGGACTCCTACAATGAGCAGTTCTTC. Translating it yields CATPISVADSYNEQFF. V and J are TRBV15 and TRBJ2-1; D gene uncertain. CDR3 length: 16 residues. Trimming stripped 8 bases from V and 0 bases from J, with 17 bases between. Germline V gene data show CDR1 as LNHNV and CDR2 as YYDKDF (reference sequence).

CDR3: CASGLGGRSETQYF. The CDR3 coding sequence is TGTGCCAGCGGACTAGGGGGGAGGTCGGAGACCCAGTACTTC. This rearrangement joins TRBV7-3 to TRBJ2-5; a possible D gene is TRBD2 (7 bases). This CDR3 has 14 residues. The germline V gene encodes CDR1 SGHTA and CDR2 FQGTGA. V lost 8 bases, J lost 5 bases, and 18 bases lay in between.

The chain's CDR3 is CASSRDNSGANVLTF. As DNA, the CDR3 is TGTGCCAGCAGCCGGGATAACTCTGGGGCCAACGTCCTGACTTTC. This chain links TRBV7-9 with TRBJ2-6; D is possibly TRBD2 (5 bases). The CDR3 contains 15 residues. V was clipped by 5 bases and J by 0 bases, with 8 bases between them. CDR1 is SEHNR, CDR2 FQNEAQ, per germline (reference sequence).

The V and J genes are TRBV5-6 and TRBJ2-5; the match to TRBD2 covers 12 bases. The CDR3 extends over 17 amino acids. After removal of 0 bases from V and 5 bases from J, the junction contained 8 bases not matched to a gene. In germline, CDR1 is SGHDT, CDR2 YYEEEE. CDR3 residues: CASSLDLRTSGTETQYF. The CDR3 DNA reads TGTGCCAGCAGCTTGGACCTCCGGACTAGCGGGACGGAGACCCAGTACTTC.

The chain couples TRBV10-3 to TRBJ1-2; the match to TRBD1 covers 7 bases. Germline-derived CDR1 and CDR2 are ENHRY and SYGVKD. V shed 11 bases and J 5 bases; nucleotides not matched to a gene: 11. The CDR3 totals 13 residues. The CDR3 here is CAVRWDSPYGYTF. CDR3 sequence (DNA): TGTGCCGTGCGCTGGGACAGTCCTTATGGCTACACCTTC.

The chain couples TRBV7-2 to TRBJ2-5; 7 bases agree with TRBD2. The CDR3 extends over 15 amino acids. Germline CDR1 and CDR2: SGHTA and FQGNSA. The V gene end was trimmed by 0 bases and the J gene end by 2 bases; junction bases not matched to a gene: 3. The CDR3 region has the DNA TGTGCCAGCAGCTTAGCGGGGCGGGAGCAAGAGACCCAGTACTTC. As protein: CASSLAGREQETQYF.

The chain couples TRBV7-9 to TRBJ2-1; D is unclear. Between the trimmed V and J ends, which lost 4 bases and 9 bases, there was a span of 10 bases. Germline lookup yields CDR1 SEHNR and CDR2 FQNEAQ (reference sequence). The CDR3 runs to 12 residues. The CDR3 DNA sequence: TGTGCCAGCAGCTCCCCGAGTGGTGAGCAGTTCTTC. It is translated as CASSSPSGEQFF.

This clone has a handful of counts. V gene TRBV28 combines with J gene TRBJ2-2; D gene unclear. V lost 5 bases and J 5 bases, leaving 6 bases between the germline ends. This CDR3 contains 12 residues. Looked up from germline, CDR1 is MDHEN and CDR2 is SYDVKM. CDR3 in DNA: TGTGCCAGCAGTACTATAACCGGGGAGCTGTTTTTT. Residues: CASSTITGELFF.

The genes are TRBV13 and TRBJ2-5; TRBD2 agrees at 10 bases. Germline CDR1 reads PRHDT; CDR2 reads FYEKMQ (reference sequence). The CDR3 has 15 residues. V trimming: 2 bases; J trimming: 0 bases; junction bases outside the gene matches: 0. CDR3 residues: CASSLLAGDQETQYF. The CDR3 DNA follows: TGTGCCAGCAGCTTACTAGCGGGGGACCAAGAGACCCAGTACTTC.

The V and J genes are TRBV15 and TRBJ2-7; D call uncertain. Germline V gene sequence: CDR1 LNHNV, CDR2 YYDKDF (reference sequence). The CDR3 consists of 14 residues. Between the trimmed V and J ends, which lost 0 bases and 4 bases, there was a span of 10 bases. DNA for the CDR3: TGTGCCACCAGCAGAGAGCTGGGCCTTTACGAGCAGTACTTC. This gives the protein CATSRELGLYEQYF.

This clone was counted only a few times. The gene calls are TRBV28 and TRBJ1-5; a possible D gene is TRBD1 (5 bases). With 6 bases removed from V and 2 bases from J, the gap between germline ends came to 5 bases. The CDR3 totals 12 residues. Germline V lookup: CDR1 MDHEN, CDR2 SYDVKM. CDR3 in DNA: TGTGCCAGCAGACAGGGCAATCAGCCCCAGCATTTT. Translating it yields CASRQGNQPQHF.

The chain recombines TRBV30 with TRBJ2-1, with 7 bases that match TRBD2. Germline lookup yields CDR1 GTSNPN and CDR2 SVGIG (reference sequence). The V segment lost 0 bases and the J segment 1 base; nucleotides outside the gene matches: 12. The length of the CDR3 is 18 residues. The CDR3 loop reads CAWSVQGAGRGSYNEQFF. CDR3 nucleotides: TGTGCCTGGAGTGTACAAGGGGCAGGGCGGGGGTCCTACAATGAGCAGTTCTTC.

The rearrangement links TRBV7-6 to TRBJ2-7; weak D call: TRBD2 (5 bases). The germline V and J ends were trimmed by 1 base and 2 bases, with 6 bases remaining between them. Germline V CDR1 and CDR2: SGHVS, FNYEAQ. CDR3 length: 13 amino acids. The CDR3 DNA follows: TGTGCCAGCAGCTTAGATAGCGCCTACGAGCAGTACTTC. Its translation: CASSLDSAYEQYF.

This clone was counted a few times. The J gene is TRBJ1-2, the V gene TRBV5-1, with 8 nucleotides matching TRBD1. J was trimmed by 2 bases and V by 6 bases; bases with no gene match: 12. CDR1 and CDR2 from the germline V gene are SGHRS and YFSETQ. This CDR3 is built from 16 residues. CDR3 region: CASTPGGAIPNYGYTF. DNA of the CDR3: TGCGCCAGCACCCCAGGGGGCGCGATCCCAAACTATGGCTACACCTTC.

V gene TRBV9 combines with J gene TRBJ2-1, with D perhaps matching TRBD2 (5 bases). Germline V gives CDR1 SGDLS, CDR2 YYNGEE. Trimming took off 0 bases at V and 10 bases at J, with 29 bases between the two ends. The CDR3 spans 19 residues. The CDR3 spells CASSVASPTPSLLGREQFF. CDR3 in DNA: TGTGCCAGCAGCGTAGCTTCCCCCACTCCTAGCTTACTCGGGCGGGAGCAGTTCTTC.

V gene TRBV28 combines with J gene TRBJ2-1, with TRBD2 matching 7 bases. J was trimmed by 15 bases and V by 6 bases; bases with no gene match: 11. CDR3 length: 12 amino acids. CDR1 is MDHEN, CDR2 SYDVKM, per germline. CDR3 DNA sequence: TGTGCCAGCAGCCTCCCCGGGACTAAGGGGTTCTTC. Its protein is CASSLPGTKGFF.

The chain combines TRBV4-3 with TRBJ1-2; TRBD1 agrees at 8 bases. The J segment lost 4 bases and the V segment lost 4 bases, leaving 11 bases of the junction unmatched. The length of the CDR3 is 16 residues. CDR1 LGHNA and CDR2 YSLEER come from the germline V gene. The DNA for the CDR3 is TGCGCCAGCAGCCGGGAACAGGGGGTGCCAACCTATGGCTACACCTTC. Its protein product is CASSREQGVPTYGYTF.

Here the CDR3 reads CASRMGDRGFNQPQHF. The CDR3 bases are TGTGCCAGCAGGATGGGGGACAGGGGATTCAATCAGCCCCAGCATTTT. This chain joins TRBV2 and TRBJ1-5; 10 positions match TRBD1. There are 16 residues in the CDR3. V gave up 6 bases and J gave up 3 bases; unmatched junction bases: 8. Germline V gives CDR1 SNHLY, CDR2 FYNNEI.

The gene calls are TRBV28 and TRBJ1-2; TRBD1 matches at 11 bases. The ends lost 5 bases at V and 8 bases at J; junction bases unmatched: 10. Germline V CDR1 and CDR2: MDHEN, SYDVKM. The CDR3 spans 15 residues. Here the CDR3 reads CASSPGDRGKGGYTF. Here the CDR3 DNA reads TGTGCCAGCAGTCCAGGGGACAGGGGGAAGGGGGGCTACACCTTC.

This rearrangement joins TRBV11-1 to TRBJ2-2; 10 positions match TRBD2. V was clipped by 2 bases and J by 5 bases; unmatched bases: 8. The CDR3 contains 17 residues. Germline V lookup: CDR1 SGHAT, CDR2 FQDESV (reference sequence). CDR3 nucleotides: TGTGCCAGCAGCTTACCAACCCTAGCGGGGGTGACCGGGGAGCTGTTTTTT. Protein: CASSLPTLAGVTGELFF.

This clone was detected a few times. This chain links TRBV7-3 with TRBJ2-3, with 8 positions matching TRBD2. Trimming cost V 5 bases and J 7 bases; bases outside gene matches: 11. There are 15 residues in the CDR3. CDR1 is SGHTA, CDR2 FQGTGA, per germline. The CDR3 region is CASSPSGSSTYTQYF. The CDR3 region has the DNA TGTGCCAGCAGCCCTAGCGGGTCCTCAACTTATACGCAGTATTTT.

This chain links TRBV5-4 with TRBJ1-6; 8 bases align to TRBD1. This CDR3 has 16 residues. Trimming cost V 1 base and J 6 bases; bases outside gene matches: 6. Germline lookup yields CDR1 SGHNT and CDR2 YYREEE (reference sequence). This chain's CDR3 is CASSLPWTGSNSPLHF. The CDR3 coding sequence is TGTGCCAGCAGCTTGCCCTGGACAGGGAGTAATTCACCCCTCCACTTT.

This clone was observed a handful of times. The chain links TRBV4-3 to TRBJ1-4; perhaps TRBD1 as D (6 bases). Per the germline V gene, CDR1 is LGHNA and CDR2 is YSLEER. V shed 3 bases and J shed 8 bases, with 19 bases lying between them. The CDR3 runs 16 residues. The CDR3 DNA is TGCGCCAGCAGCCAGGGGGTTAGGGCAGGGGAGGAAAAACTGTTTTTT. This encodes CASSQGVRAGEEKLFF.

V usage is TRBV9 and J usage is TRBJ2-2; 11 bases line up with TRBD2. V gave up 3 bases and J gave up 4 bases; unmatched junction bases: 11. Per the germline V gene, CDR1 is SGDLS and CDR2 is YYNGEE. There are 18 residues in the CDR3. CDR3 sequence (DNA): TGTGCCAGCAGCGCTTCGAGGCTTAGCGGGGGGGGCACCGGGGAGCTGTTTTTT. Its protein product is CASSASRLSGGGTGELFF.

The CDR3 loop is CASSLGQEVQETQYF. The CDR3 bases are TGTGCCAGCAGCTTAGGGCAGGAAGTCCAAGAGACCCAGTACTTC. The rearrangement uses TRBV11-2 and TRBJ2-5; unclear D gene. The CDR3 is made up of 15 amino acids. The germline gives CDR1 SGHAT, CDR2 FQNNGV. V was cut by 1 base and J by 1 base, with 10 bases left in between.